This T cell receptor (beta chain) was captured in a study of T cell responses to AZD1222 COVID-19 vaccine. As for the study in general: Combined were second doses at about 4 or about 12 weeks.

The assay was immunoSEQ multiplex PCR, and TCRdb's table has in-frame clones only and misses some. The sample includes approximately 140,000 clones, roughly 91% of them seen just once. As for this clone: Its antigen remains unidentified.

This CDR3 region has 13 residues. CDR1 and CDR2 from the germline V gene are KGHSH and LQKENI. Trimming removed 3 bases at V and 4 bases at J, with 9 bases between. Notes on the study in general: When two AZD1222 doses had been given, Spike-specific TCR breadth and depth rose.

This specimen consisted of peripheral blood, obtained on day 0 of AZD1222 vaccination. The chain uses TRBV18 and TRBJ1-1; D uncertain. The clonotype originates from an adult in good health. The CDR3 bases are TGTGCCAGCTCACCGAAGGGATCCACTGAAGCTTTCTTT. Protein product: CASSPKGSTEAFF.